This is a list of T cell receptor beta chains from one sample in a study of blood T cell repertoires in COVID-19. Sequencing used immunoSEQ multiplex PCR; TCRdb keeps in-frame clones, though not all of them. There are roughly 180,000 clones in the sample; 80% to 90% occur only once, and about 5.8% lies in the top ten. Material for sequencing was peripheral blood. The receptor set was obtained from a woman aged 50 to 60 with COVID-19, enrolled during active disease. The CDR3 runs from the conserved cysteine through the conserved F or W. A D gene is named only where the DNA matches it firmly. Size is omitted from some rows. Given values are once, few, many or a class for expanded clones.

J gene,D gene,clone size,V gene,CDR3 protein,CDR3 DNA
TRBJ1-5,-,few,TRBV18,CASSPRETLNQPQHF,TGTGCCAGCTCACCACGGGAGACCTTAAATCAGCCCCAGCATTTT
TRBJ2-2,TRBD1,-,TRBV6-5,CASRWDRDPGELFF,TGTGCCAGCAGGTGGGACAGGGACCCCGGGGAGCTGTTTTTT
TRBJ2-1,TRBD1,-,TRBV24-1,CATTETGVGKKFF,TGTGCCACTACGGAAACAGGGGTTGGTAAAAAGTTCTTC
TRBJ1-5,-,few,TRBV7-6,CASSLEPGNNQPQHF,TGTGCCAGCAGCTTAGAACCCGGGAACAATCAGCCCCAGCATTTT
TRBJ1-2,-,-,TRBV5-5,CASSLGAGYGYTF,TGTGCCAGCAGCTTGGGGGCGGGCTATGGCTACACCTTC
TRBJ1-5,TRBD1,-,TRBV30,CAWSVRGTGGTNQPQHF,TGTGCCTGGAGTGTACGAGGAACAGGGGGCACCAATCAGCCCCAGCATTTT
TRBJ2-1,TRBD2,-,TRBV2,CASSKGTSGGRGNEQFF,TGTGCCAGCAGCAAGGGGACTAGCGGGGGCCGGGGGAATGAGCAGTTCTTC
TRBJ2-2,TRBD2,-,TRBV7-2,CASSLGASGGATTGELFF,TGTGCCAGCAGCTTAGGGGCTAGCGGGGGGGCTACCACCGGGGAGCTGTTTTTT
TRBJ2-2,-,-,TRBV19,CASSNRDTGELFF,TGTGCCAGTAGTAACAGGGACACCGGGGAGCTGTTTTTT
TRBJ2-1,TRBD2,-,TRBV28,CASTGGSGGPYNEQFF,TGTGCCAGCACCGGGGGTAGCGGGGGCCCATACAATGAGCAGTTCTTC
TRBJ1-3,-,few,TRBV7-9,CASSLWDTSGNTIYF,TGTGCCAGCAGCTTATGGGACACCTCTGGAAACACCATATATTTT
TRBJ2-7,TRBD1,-,TRBV29-1,CSVSGGQEYEQYF,TGCAGCGTGAGCGGAGGACAGGAATACGAGCAGTACTTC
TRBJ2-5,-,-,TRBV5-4,CASSWAGAETQYF,TGTGCCAGCAGCTGGGCGGGGGCAGAGACCCAGTACTTC
TRBJ2-7,-,-,TRBV9,CASSARHSGTYEQYF,TGTGCCAGCAGCGCAAGACATTCAGGGACCTACGAGCAGTACTTC
TRBJ1-1,-,-,TRBV30,CAWSFRGSAFF,TGTGCCTGGAGTTTTAGGGGGTCAGCTTTCTTT
TRBJ2-7,TRBD1,-,TRBV27,CASRRDSYYEQYF,TGTGCCAGCAGAAGGGACAGTTACTACGAGCAGTACTTC
TRBJ1-1,-,-,TRBV7-9,CASSLTGVEAFF,TGTGCCAGCAGCTTGACAGGAGTTGAAGCTTTCTTT
TRBJ1-4,-,-,TRBV21-1,CASSNRSYNEKLFF,TGTGCCAGCAGCAATCGGAGCTATAATGAAAAACTGTTTTTT
TRBJ2-1,-,-,TRBV7-3,CASSLNSGSSYNEQFF,TGTGCCAGCAGCTTAAATTCTGGGAGCTCCTACAATGAGCAGTTCTTC
TRBJ2-5,TRBD2,-,TRBV3-1/TRBV3-2,CASSPTSGQETQYF,TGTGCCAGCAGCCCAACTAGCGGCCAAGAGACCCAGTACTTC
TRBJ1-2,-,-,TRBV19,CASSIVRGTPGDGYTF,TGTGCCAGTAGTATCGTAAGGGGGACGCCCGGGGATGGCTACACCTTC
TRBJ2-7,-,-,TRBV7-9,CASSLERGEQYF,TGTGCCAGCAGCTTAGAACGGGGCGAGCAGTACTTC
TRBJ2-2,-,-,TRBV18,CASLGGVRTGELFF,TGTGCCAGCCTCGGAGGGGTTCGCACCGGGGAGCTGTTTTTT
TRBJ2-3,TRBD2,-,TRBV5-1,CASSLLALTSGGADTQYF,TGCGCCAGCAGCTTGCTTGCTTTGACTAGCGGGGGGGCAGATACGCAGTATTTT
TRBJ1-1,-,few,TRBV18,CASSPPVASLNTEAFF,TGTGCCAGCTCACCACCAGTCGCCAGTTTGAACACTGAAGCTTTCTTT
TRBJ2-3,TRBD2,once,TRBV15,CATSRDVTSGGAGADTQYF,TGTGCCACCAGCAGAGATGTGACTAGCGGGGGGGCCGGTGCAGATACGCAGTATTTT
TRBJ2-3,-,-,TRBV12-2,CASRLGTGVGTDTQYF,TGTGCAAGTCGCTTGGGGACAGGGGTGGGCACAGATACGCAGTATTTT
TRBJ1-4,-,-,TRBV7-9,CASKEAATGEKLFF,TGTGCCAGCAAGGAGGCCGCCACGGGAGAAAAACTGTTTTTT
TRBJ2-1,TRBD1,-,TRBV7-8,CASSPLRTGGLDEQFF,TGTGCCAGCAGCCCGTTAAGGACAGGGGGCCTGGATGAGCAGTTCTTC
TRBJ1-4,-,-,TRBV3-1/TRBV3-2,CASSPPGTTNEKLFF,TGTGCCAGCAGCCCACCGGGGACAACTAATGAAAAACTGTTTTTT
TRBJ2-1,TRBD2,-,TRBV5-8,CASSSGLAGFRAQFF,TGTGCCAGCAGCTCGGGACTAGCGGGCTTCAGGGCGCAGTTCTTC
TRBJ2-7,-,-,TRBV6-2/TRBV6-3,CASSYLAGRLSYEQYF,TGTGCCAGCAGTTACCTCGCAGGGCGACTCTCCTACGAGCAGTACTTC
TRBJ2-3,TRBD2,-,TRBV30,CAGLAGSTDTQYF,TGTGCCGGACTAGCGGGGAGCACAGATACGCAGTATTTT
TRBJ2-1,TRBD2,-,TRBV27,CASSLYRGVAYNEQFF,TGTGCCAGCAGTCTTTACCGGGGGGTCGCCTACAATGAGCAGTTCTTC
TRBJ1-1,-,-,TRBV7-6,CASSPSSRGADTEAFF,TGTGCCAGCAGCCCCTCCTCCAGGGGTGCTGACACTGAAGCTTTCTTT
TRBJ1-4,TRBD1,-,TRBV19,CASRLGTGYEKLFF,TGTGCCAGCCGGCTCGGGACAGGATATGAAAAACTGTTTTTT
TRBJ2-7,TRBD1,-,TRBV9,CASSSARQGYEQYF,TGTGCCAGCAGCTCAGCGAGACAGGGCTACGAGCAGTACTTC
TRBJ1-5,-,-,TRBV6-6,CASSYSEDNQPQHF,TGTGCCAGCAGTTACTCAGAGGATAATCAGCCCCAGCATTTT
TRBJ2-7,-,-,TRBV14,CASSPFSGSYEQYF,TGTGCCAGCAGTCCCTTTTCGGGGTCCTACGAGCAGTACTTC
TRBJ2-1,-,-,TRBV29-1,CSLSAGTHSYNEQFF,TGCAGCTTGAGTGCCGGGACTCATTCCTACAATGAGCAGTTCTTC
TRBJ1-5,-,-,TRBV7-8,CASSSREGGDWPQHF,TGTGCCAGCAGCTCCCGTGAAGGGGGTGATTGGCCCCAGCATTTT
TRBJ2-7,TRBD1,-,TRBV6-6,CASSPGTGGSYEQYF,TGTGCCAGCAGTCCCGGGACAGGGGGCTCCTACGAGCAGTACTTC
TRBJ2-1,TRBD1,-,TRBV5-1,CASSVTGTGWPYEQFF,TGCGCCAGCAGCGTAACCGGGACAGGGTGGCCATATGAGCAGTTCTTC
TRBJ1-3,-,-,TRBV28,CASTADGSGNTIYF,TGTGCCAGCACCGCGGATGGTTCTGGAAACACCATATATTTT
TRBJ2-7,-,-,TRBV12-2,CASRLVVPLGDTYEQYF,TGTGCAAGTCGCTTAGTGGTTCCACTCGGCGACACTTACGAGCAGTACTTC
TRBJ2-1,-,-,TRBV3-1/TRBV3-2,CASSQEDIPQFF,TGTGCCAGCAGCCAAGAGGACATACCGCAGTTCTTC
TRBJ2-1,TRBD2,-,TRBV4-2,CASSQEGTSDYNEQFF,TGTGCCAGCAGCCAAGAGGGGACTAGCGACTACAATGAGCAGTTCTTC
TRBJ2-5,TRBD2,-,TRBV7-2,CASSFLSGGETQYF,TGTGCCAGCAGCTTCCTTAGCGGGGGGGAGACCCAGTACTTC
TRBJ1-6,-,-,TRBV19,CASTGGRPYNSPLHF,TGTGCCAGTACTGGGGGGAGGCCCTATAATTCACCCCTCCACTTT
TRBJ1-6,-,-,TRBV7-9,CASSPLQSSYNSPLHF,TGTGCCAGCAGCCCATTACAGAGCTCCTATAATTCACCCCTCCACTTT
TRBJ2-5,TRBD2,few,TRBV13,CASSWGLAGGPRETQYF,TGTGCCAGCAGCTGGGGACTAGCGGGGGGGCCGAGGGAGACCCAGTACTTC
TRBJ2-7,TRBD1,-,TRBV4-1,CASRRQGSYEQYF,TGCGCCAGCAGGAGACAGGGGTCTTACGAGCAGTACTTC
TRBJ2-7,-,few,TRBV2,CASSATSFLYEQYF,TGTGCCAGCAGTGCGACTAGTTTCTTGTACGAGCAGTACTTC
TRBJ2-3,-,few,TRBV7-8,CASSLEFGTSRTQYF,TGTGCCAGCAGCTTAGAATTTGGGACATCCCGTACGCAGTATTTT
TRBJ2-1,TRBD1,-,TRBV9,CASSGGQAAPSYYNEQFF,TGTGCCAGCAGCGGGGGACAGGCCGCACCCTCATACTACAATGAGCAGTTCTTC
TRBJ2-5,TRBD2,-,TRBV3-1/TRBV3-2,CASSPTPAGGQETQYF,TGTGCCAGCAGCCCCACCCCGGCGGGGGGACAAGAGACCCAGTACTTC